This T cell receptor (beta chain) was identified in a study of beta chain features in type 1 diabetes. About the research overall: Examination covered around 98 million sorted cells spanning all samples.

Germline V CDR1 and CDR2: SGHTA, FQGNSA. V lost 1 base and J lost 7; bases outside the gene matches: 7. CDR3 length: 14 amino acids. The table lists this clone with a few counts. Reverse transcribing all isolated RNA meant expressed TCRB transcripts were sequenced. Only in-frame clones appear in the TCRdb table, and some are missing; sequencing was by immunoSEQ multiplex PCR. The table lists around 320,000 clones, 12% to 15% of them singletons. The TCR originated in a man between 25 and 39 years old in good health. This chain joins TRBV7-2 and TRBJ2-7; 7 bases match TRBD1. Sample: central memory CD4+ T cells from blood. CDR3 in amino acids: CASSLVGTDQEQYF. The CDR3 DNA follows: TGTGCCAGCAGCTTAGTGGGGACAGATCAAGAGCAGTACTTC.